This T cell receptor beta chain originates from a study of blood T cell repertoires in COVID-19. Germline CDR1 MNHEY, CDR2 SMNVEV (reference sequence). Trimming removed 2 bases at V and 0 bases at J, with 4 bases between. CDR3 length: 13 residues. TCRdb's table, derived via immunoSEQ multiplex PCR, lists solely in-frame clones and lacks some. This table holds about 100,000 clones, more than 90% found once. V usage is TRBV27 and J usage is TRBJ1-2; D ambiguous. Material: peripheral blood. This clonotype was obtained from a young man with acute or convalescent COVID-19. This chain's CDR3 is CASSLGANYGYTF. In DNA form, the CDR3 reads TGTGCCAGCAGTTTAGGAGCTAACTATGGCTACACCTTC.